Following are 3 T cell receptor beta chains from one sample sequenced in a study of T cells in Graves' hyperthyroidism and ophthalmopathy. Amplified TCR beta CDR3 regions derived from RNA transcripts. A first-round RT-PCR of the TCR CDR3 used the HTBI primer set. TCRdb re-called the multiplex PCR reads through MiXCR, storing one row per CDR3 protein. The repertoire holds about 570,000 distinct CDR3 sequences, about 43% seen once, with around 20% in the top ten. The specimen was peripheral blood or thyroid tissue (not recorded which). These receptors all stem from an adult woman with Graves' disease, either hyperthyroidism or ophthalmopathy (not recorded which).

This chain joins TRBV10-2 and TRBJ2-6; no firm D call. This CDR3 has 16 residues. Trimming shortened V by 4 bases and J by 2 bases, and 12 bases separated the two germline ends. Per the germline V gene, CDR1 is WSHSY and CDR2 is SAAADI. The CDR3 nucleotides are TGCGCCAGCAGTGCTACCAGCGAAACTGGGGCCAACGTCCTGACTTTC. This codes for CASSATSETGANVLTF.

This clonotype was counted at least ten times. The gene calls are TRBV20-1 and TRBJ2-7, with D possibly matching TRBD1 (6 bases). The germline V gene encodes CDR1 DFQATT and CDR2 SNEGSKA (reference sequence). CDR3 length equals 14 residues. The CDR3 sequence is CRPAAGDTSYEQYF. The CDR3 DNA is TGCAGGCCGGCGGCCGGGGACACTTCCTACGAGCAGTACTTC.

On this clonotype: A much bigger clone sits one base away, suggesting this may be a read error. The chain links TRBV2 to TRBJ2-2; D may be TRBD2 (5 bases). The ends were cut back, 10 bases at V and 4 bases at J, with 16 bases in the middle. The CDR3 sequence is 14 residues long. CDR1 SNHLY and CDR2 FYNNEI come from the germline V gene. The CDR3 sequence is CANTPRTGTGELFF. The CDR3 nucleotides are TGTGCCAATACCCCACGGACTGGCACCGGGGAGCTGTTTTTT.